The T cell receptor beta chain under discussion was sequenced for a study of blood T cell repertoires in COVID-19. Study-wide context: PBMCs, B-cell-depleted T cells, or T cells were the source of the cDNA or gDNA that made up the material.

The sample holds a few counts of this clone. The germline V gene has CDR1 MNHEY and CDR2 SVGAGI. J gave up 2 bases and V 6 bases, and 2 bases lay outside the gene matches. The CDR3 contains 13 residues. Per the original methods: Amplification from reference gene primers served as the basis for estimated nucleated cell counts. The table came from immunoSEQ multiplex PCR; TCRdb's copy has only in-frame clones and leaves some out. That table is the source of V, J and clone size, and D and trimming were worked out from the DNA. In the table there are tens of thousands of clones, 86% of which are singletons.

The chain carries TRBV6-5 and TRBJ2-7; 9 nucleotides line up with TRBD2. The TCR was taken from a human donor with active COVID-19. The donor label of this sample is uncertain. Source material: peripheral blood. The CDR3 loop reads CASRGLATYEQYF. DNA of the CDR3: TGTGCCAGCAGGGGACTAGCCACCTACGAGCAGTACTTC.